This TCR beta chain was documented in a study of regulatory T cells in long-lasting Graves disease. Across the study: Treatment with antithyroid drugs for over 5 years, together with positive TSH receptor antibodies, meant persistent Graves' disease.

Assembly of TCR beta libraries relied on iRepertoire HTBI primers together with Arm-PCR of CDR3 regions. TCRdb analysed the multiplex PCR reads with MiXCR anew, one entry per CDR3 protein. The table shows a few hundred thousand distinct CDR3 sequences, with about a quarter occurring only once. This clonotype was found a few times. The time point denotes: persistent/refractory GD, antithyroid drugs over 5 years with positive TRAb. PBMC RNA was the source of the TCR library. The CDR3 is 16 residues long. Trimming removed 4 bases from V and 1 base from J; junction bases left unmatched: 8. CDR1 MDHEN and CDR2 SYDVKM come from the germline V gene.

The chain combines TRBV28 with TRBJ2-3, with 7 bases identical to TRBD2. The source is a female donor with Graves disease. The sequences come from peripheral blood mononuclear cells (PBMCs), collected when the disease was refractory, from a patient treated with antithyroid drugs. The DNA of the CDR3 is TGTGCCAGCAGTTCCCCTTGGGCGGGAGGCACAGATACGCAGTATTTT. Translated: CASSSPWAGGTDTQYF.